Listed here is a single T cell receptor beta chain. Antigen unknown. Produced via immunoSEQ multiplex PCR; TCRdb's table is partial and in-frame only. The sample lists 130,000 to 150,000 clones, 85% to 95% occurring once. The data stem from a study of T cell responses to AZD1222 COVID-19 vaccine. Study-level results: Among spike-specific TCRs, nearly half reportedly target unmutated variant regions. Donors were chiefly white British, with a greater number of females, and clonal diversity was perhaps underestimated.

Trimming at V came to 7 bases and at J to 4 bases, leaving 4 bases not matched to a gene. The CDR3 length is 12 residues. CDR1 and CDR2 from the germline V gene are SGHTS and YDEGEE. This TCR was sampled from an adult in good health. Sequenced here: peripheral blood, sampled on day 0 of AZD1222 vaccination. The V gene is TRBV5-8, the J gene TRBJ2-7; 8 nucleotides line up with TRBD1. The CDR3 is CASRQGNYEQYF. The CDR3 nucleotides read TGTGCCAGCCGACAGGGGAATTACGAGCAGTACTTC.